Listed below are T cell receptor beta chains from one sample, sequenced in a study of T-cell memory formation after mild COVID-19. TCRdb recomputed calls from the 5' RACE reads with MiXCR, one row per CDR3 protein. In the table there are 350,000 to 500,000 distinct CDR3 sequences, about a sixth of which are singletons. Source material: PBMCs or a T cell subset sorted from them (not recorded which). The source of these receptors is a man aged 18-30 years who had mild COVID-19 (a few samples of this study predate the infection). Cell type and time point are not known. The CDR3 runs from the conserved cysteine through the conserved F or W.

J,V,CDR3
TRBJ1-5,TRBV12-3/TRBV12-4,CASTGQSDQPQHF
TRBJ2-5,TRBV3-2,CASSQDHGVVEETQYF
TRBJ2-3,TRBV5-1,CASSLTGPARDTQYF
TRBJ1-4,TRBV7-2,CASSRDRGHEKLFF
TRBJ1-2,TRBV20-1,CSARGGQEANYGYTF
TRBJ2-5,TRBV7-9,CASSYPPGETQYF
TRBJ1-4,TRBV18,CASSPGGDNEKLFF
TRBJ1-2,TRBV27,CASSLGTGGGGYTF
TRBJ1-1,TRBV10-2,CASSEGGRTEAFF
TRBJ2-3,TRBV9,CASSVGLAVTDTQYF
TRBJ2-5,TRBV5-1,CASSRGNSGGMETQYF
TRBJ2-3,TRBV7-2,CASILAGGSTDTQYF
TRBJ2-3,TRBV18,CASSRGTFLKISTDTQYF
TRBJ1-1,TRBV6-2/TRBV6-3,CASSTSGHRRGTEAFF
TRBJ2-5,TRBV18,CASSPPGRSETQYF
TRBJ2-5,TRBV6-5,CASCDSPGGTQYF
TRBJ1-4,TRBV10-2,CASSDSGSDEKLFF
TRBJ1-1,TRBV2,CAANAGFLPEAFF
TRBJ2-4,TRBV18,CASSPGTTNIQYF
TRBJ2-1,TRBV10-3,CAMSSGIYNEQFF
TRBJ1-2,TRBV29-1,CSVVDRAEIYGYTF
TRBJ2-1,TRBV20-1,CSARGRVSYNEQFF
TRBJ1-2,TRBV29-1,CSVEGWGTYGYTF
TRBJ2-1,TRBV5-1,CASTLGLGDLTYNEQFF
TRBJ2-3,TRBV29-1,CSVPLRLDTQYF
TRBJ2-3,TRBV10-2,CASRKGGRGVTDTQYF
TRBJ2-5,TRBV7-2,CASSLAMWGQETQYF
TRBJ2-3,TRBV20-1,CSASIAGWEDTQYF
TRBJ1-5,TRBV27,CASSLNGEFNQPQHF
TRBJ2-3,TRBV9,CASSRKPRDTQYF
TRBJ1-6,TRBV4-2,CASSQQDPYNSPLHF
TRBJ2-5,TRBV18,CASSPSGGRGETQYF
TRBJ2-5,TRBV10-3,CAIRTGQGGGLNEETQYF
TRBJ2-5,TRBV5-5,CASSPPRIQETQYF
TRBJ1-4,TRBV5-1,CASSLGRDNEKLFF
TRBJ2-1,TRBV24-1,CATSGAGGPPNEQFF
TRBJ2-3,TRBV20-1,CSARAGFGTDTQYF
TRBJ2-1,TRBV6-6,CASFRDSGALQFF